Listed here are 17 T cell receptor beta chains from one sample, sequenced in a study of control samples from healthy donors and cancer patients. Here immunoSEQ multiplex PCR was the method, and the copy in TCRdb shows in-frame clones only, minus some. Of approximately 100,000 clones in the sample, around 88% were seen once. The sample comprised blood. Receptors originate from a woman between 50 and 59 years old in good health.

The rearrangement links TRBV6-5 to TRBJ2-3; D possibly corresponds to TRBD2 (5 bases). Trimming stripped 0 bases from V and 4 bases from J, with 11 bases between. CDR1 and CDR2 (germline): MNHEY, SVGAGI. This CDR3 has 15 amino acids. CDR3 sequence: CASSYSTLGADTQYF. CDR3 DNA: TGTGCCAGCAGTTACTCGACTCTCGGGGCAGATACGCAGTATTTT.

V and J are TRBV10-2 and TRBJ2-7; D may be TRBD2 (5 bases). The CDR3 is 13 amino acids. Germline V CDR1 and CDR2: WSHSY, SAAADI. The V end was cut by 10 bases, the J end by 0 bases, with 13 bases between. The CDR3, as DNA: TGCGCCACCGAGGGCCTGATCTCCTACGAGCAGTACTTC. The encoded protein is CATEGLISYEQYF.

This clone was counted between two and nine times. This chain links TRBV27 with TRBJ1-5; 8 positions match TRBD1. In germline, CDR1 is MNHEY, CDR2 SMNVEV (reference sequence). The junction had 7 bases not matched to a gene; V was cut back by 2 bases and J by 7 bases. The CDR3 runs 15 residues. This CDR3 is CASSLARGLVQPQHF. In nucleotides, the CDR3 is TGTGCCAGCAGTTTAGCCAGGGGGCTGGTCCAGCCCCAGCATTTT.

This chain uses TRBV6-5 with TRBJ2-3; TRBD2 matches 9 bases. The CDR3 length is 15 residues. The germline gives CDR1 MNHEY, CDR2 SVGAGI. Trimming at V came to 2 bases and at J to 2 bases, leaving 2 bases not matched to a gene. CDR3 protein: CASSYGLAHTDTQYF. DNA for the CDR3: TGTGCCAGCAGTTACGGACTAGCGCACACAGATACGCAGTATTTT.

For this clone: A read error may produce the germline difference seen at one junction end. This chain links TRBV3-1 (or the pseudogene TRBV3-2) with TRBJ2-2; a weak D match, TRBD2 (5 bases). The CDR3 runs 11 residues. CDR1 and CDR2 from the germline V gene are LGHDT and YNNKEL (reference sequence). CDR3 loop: CARPIHRGAVF. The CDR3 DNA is TGTGCCAGACCTATACACCGGGGAGCTGTTTTT.

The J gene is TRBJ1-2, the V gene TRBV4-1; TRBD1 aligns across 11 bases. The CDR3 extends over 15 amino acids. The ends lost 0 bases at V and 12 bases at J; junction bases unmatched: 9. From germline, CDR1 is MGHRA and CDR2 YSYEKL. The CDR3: CASSQDRRTGGTNTF. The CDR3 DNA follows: TGCGCCAGCAGCCAAGATCGCCGGACAGGGGGCACAAACACCTTC.

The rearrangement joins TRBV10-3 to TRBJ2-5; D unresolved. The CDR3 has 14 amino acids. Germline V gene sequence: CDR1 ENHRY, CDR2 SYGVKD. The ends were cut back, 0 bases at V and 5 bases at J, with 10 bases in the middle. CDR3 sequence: CAISESTLRETQYF. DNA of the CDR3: TGTGCCATCAGTGAGTCGACCCTTCGGGAGACCCAGTACTTC.

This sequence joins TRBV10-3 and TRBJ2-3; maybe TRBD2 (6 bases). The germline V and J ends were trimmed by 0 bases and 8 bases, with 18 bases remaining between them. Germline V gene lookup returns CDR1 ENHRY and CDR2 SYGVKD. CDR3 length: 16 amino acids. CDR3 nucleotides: TGTGCCATCAGTGAGTCGTTTGCGGGACCAGCTGGTACGCAGTATTTT. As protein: CAISESFAGPAGTQYF.

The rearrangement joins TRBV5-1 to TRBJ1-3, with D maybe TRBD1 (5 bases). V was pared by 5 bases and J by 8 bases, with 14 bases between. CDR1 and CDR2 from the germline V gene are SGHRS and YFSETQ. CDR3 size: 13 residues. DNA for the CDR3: TGCGCCAGCAGGGGACTTGACGGCGACACCATATATTTT. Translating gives CASRGLDGDTIYF.

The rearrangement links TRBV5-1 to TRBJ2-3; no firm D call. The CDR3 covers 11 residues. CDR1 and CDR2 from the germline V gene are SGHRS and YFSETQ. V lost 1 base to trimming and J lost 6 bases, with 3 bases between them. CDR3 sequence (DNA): TGCGCCAGCAGCTTGATTGATACGCAGTATTTT. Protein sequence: CASSLIDTQYF.

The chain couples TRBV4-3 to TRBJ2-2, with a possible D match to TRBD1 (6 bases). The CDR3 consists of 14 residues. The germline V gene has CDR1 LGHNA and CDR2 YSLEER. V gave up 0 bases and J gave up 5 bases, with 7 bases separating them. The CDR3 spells CASSQDDRTGELFF. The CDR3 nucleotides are TGCGCCAGCAGCCAAGATGACAGGACCGGGGAGCTGTTTTTT.

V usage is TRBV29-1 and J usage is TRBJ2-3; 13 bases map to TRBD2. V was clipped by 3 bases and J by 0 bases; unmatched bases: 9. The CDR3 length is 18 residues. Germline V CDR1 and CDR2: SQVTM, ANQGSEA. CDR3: CSVDGATSGRASTDTQYF. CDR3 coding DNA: TGCAGCGTTGACGGTGCAACTAGCGGGAGGGCTAGCACAGATACGCAGTATTTT.

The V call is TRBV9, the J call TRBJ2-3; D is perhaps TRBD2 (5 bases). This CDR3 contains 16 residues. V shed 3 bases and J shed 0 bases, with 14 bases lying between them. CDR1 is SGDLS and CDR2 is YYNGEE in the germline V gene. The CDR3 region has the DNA TGTGCCAGCAGCGAGGACTTCACTTTGAGCACAGATACGCAGTATTTT. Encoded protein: CASSEDFTLSTDTQYF. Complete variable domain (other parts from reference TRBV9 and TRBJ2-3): DSGVTQTPKHLITATGQRVTLRCSPRSGDLSVYWYQQSLDQGLQFLIQYYNGEERAKGNILERFSAQQFPDLHSELNLSSLELGDSALYFCASSEDFTLSTDTQYFGPGTRLTVL.

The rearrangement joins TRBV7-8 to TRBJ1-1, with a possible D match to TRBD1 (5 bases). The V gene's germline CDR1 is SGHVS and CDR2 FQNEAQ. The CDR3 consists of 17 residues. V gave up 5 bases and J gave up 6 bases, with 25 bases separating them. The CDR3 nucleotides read TGTGCCAGCAGCCTTCTCTGGAGGGGCGGACGAGGGGCTGAAGCTTTCTTT. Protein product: CASSLLWRGGRGAEAFF.

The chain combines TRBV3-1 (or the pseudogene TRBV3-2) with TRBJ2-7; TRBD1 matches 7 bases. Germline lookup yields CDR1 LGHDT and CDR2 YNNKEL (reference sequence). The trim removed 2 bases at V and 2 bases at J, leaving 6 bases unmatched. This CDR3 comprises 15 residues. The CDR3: CASSQRPGGTYEQYV. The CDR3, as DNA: TGTGCCAGCAGCCAACGTCCAGGGGGAACCTACGAGCAGTACGTC.

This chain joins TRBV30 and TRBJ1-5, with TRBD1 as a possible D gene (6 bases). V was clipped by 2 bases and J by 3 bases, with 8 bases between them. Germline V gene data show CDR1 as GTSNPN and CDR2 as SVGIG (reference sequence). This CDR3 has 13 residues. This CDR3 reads CAWSTGNNQPQHF. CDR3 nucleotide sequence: TGTGCCTGGAGTACAGGGAACAATCAGCCCCAGCATTTT.

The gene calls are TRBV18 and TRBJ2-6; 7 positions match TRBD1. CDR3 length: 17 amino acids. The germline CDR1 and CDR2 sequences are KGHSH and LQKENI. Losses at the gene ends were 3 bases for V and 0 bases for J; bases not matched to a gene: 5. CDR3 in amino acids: CASSPTGTSSGANVLTF. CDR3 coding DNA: TGTGCCAGCTCACCGACAGGGACCTCCTCTGGGGCCAACGTCCTGACTTTC.